This T cell receptor beta chain was retrieved from a study of shared clonotypes between healthy human individuals. There are 15 residues in the CDR3. The germline gives CDR1 MNHEY, CDR2 SMNVEV (reference sequence). The V segment lost 3 bases and the J segment 3 bases; nucleotides outside the gene matches: 5. Naive CD8 cells were CD45RO-negative, positively selected for CCR7, excluding terminally differentiated effector memory CD45RA+ cells. Using immunoSEQ multiplex PCR, the repertoire was profiled, and TCRdb retains in-frame clones only, with some absent. The sample includes about 700,000 clones, about 90% seen only once; the top ten take approximately 22%.

This clonotype was obtained from a man younger than 40 in good health. The V gene is TRBV27, the J gene TRBJ1-5; TRBD1 matches 7 bases. Sequencing was done on a sample of naive CD8+ T cells sorted from blood. CDR3 amino acids: CASSLEGAYNQPQHF. The CDR3, as DNA: TGTGCCAGCAGTTTGGAGGGGGCTTACAATCAGCCCCAGCATTTT.